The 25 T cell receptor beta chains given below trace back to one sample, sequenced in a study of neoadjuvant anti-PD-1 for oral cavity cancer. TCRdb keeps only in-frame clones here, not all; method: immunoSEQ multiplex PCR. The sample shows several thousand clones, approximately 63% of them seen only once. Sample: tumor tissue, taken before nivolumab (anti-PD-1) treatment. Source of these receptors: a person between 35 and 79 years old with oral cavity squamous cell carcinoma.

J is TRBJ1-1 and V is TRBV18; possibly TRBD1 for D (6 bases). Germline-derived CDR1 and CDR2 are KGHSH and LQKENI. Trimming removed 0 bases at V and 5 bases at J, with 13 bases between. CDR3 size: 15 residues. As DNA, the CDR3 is TGTGCCAGCTCACCACCTACGGGGGCCAGGACTGAAGCTTTCTTT. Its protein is CASSPPTGARTEAFF.

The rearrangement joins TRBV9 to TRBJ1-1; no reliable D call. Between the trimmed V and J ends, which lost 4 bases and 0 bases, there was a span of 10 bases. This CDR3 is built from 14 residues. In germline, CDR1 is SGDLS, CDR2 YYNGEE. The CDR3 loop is CASSLWAMNTEAFF. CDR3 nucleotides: TGTGCCAGCAGCCTTTGGGCCATGAACACTGAAGCTTTCTTT.

CDR3 region: CASSPLGDTQYF. The CDR3 bases are TGTGCCAGCAGTCCCCTAGGGGATACGCAGTATTTT. V and J are TRBV27 and TRBJ2-3; D ambiguous. CDR1 and CDR2 (germline): MNHEY, SMNVEV (reference sequence). The V end was cut by 5 bases, the J end by 6 bases, with 9 bases between. The CDR3 covers 12 residues.

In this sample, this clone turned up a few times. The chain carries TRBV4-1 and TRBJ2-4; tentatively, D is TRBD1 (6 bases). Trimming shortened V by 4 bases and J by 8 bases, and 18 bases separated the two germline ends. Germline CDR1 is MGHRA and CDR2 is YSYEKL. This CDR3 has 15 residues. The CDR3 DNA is TGCGCCAGCAGCCGAACCGGGACACCTGCGGACATTCAGTACTTC. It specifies CASSRTGTPADIQYF.

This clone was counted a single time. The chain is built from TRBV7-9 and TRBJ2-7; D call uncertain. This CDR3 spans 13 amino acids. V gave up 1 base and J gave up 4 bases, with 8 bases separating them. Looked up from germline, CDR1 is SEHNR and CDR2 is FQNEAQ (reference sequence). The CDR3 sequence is CASSLGGGYEQYF. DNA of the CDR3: TGTGCCAGCAGCTTAGGCGGCGGATACGAGCAGTACTTC.

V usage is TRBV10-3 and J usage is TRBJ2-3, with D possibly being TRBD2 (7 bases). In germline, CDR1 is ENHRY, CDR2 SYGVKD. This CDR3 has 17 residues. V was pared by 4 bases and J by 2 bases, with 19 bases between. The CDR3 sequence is CAISAGVGRGPTDTQYF. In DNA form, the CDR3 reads TGTGCCATCAGTGCGGGTGTGGGGCGGGGGCCCACAGATACGCAGTATTTT.

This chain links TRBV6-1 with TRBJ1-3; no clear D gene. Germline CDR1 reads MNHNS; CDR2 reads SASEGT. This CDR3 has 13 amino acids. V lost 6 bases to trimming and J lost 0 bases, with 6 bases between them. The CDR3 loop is CASRISSGNTIYF. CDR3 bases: TGTGCCAGCAGGATCAGCTCTGGAAACACCATATATTTT.

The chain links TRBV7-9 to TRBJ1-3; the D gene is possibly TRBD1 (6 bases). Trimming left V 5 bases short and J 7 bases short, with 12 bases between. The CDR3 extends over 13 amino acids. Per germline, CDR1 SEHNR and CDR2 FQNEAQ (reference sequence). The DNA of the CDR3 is TGTGCCAGCAGCCCCAGGAGGGGGAACACCATATATTTT. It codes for CASSPRRGNTIYF.

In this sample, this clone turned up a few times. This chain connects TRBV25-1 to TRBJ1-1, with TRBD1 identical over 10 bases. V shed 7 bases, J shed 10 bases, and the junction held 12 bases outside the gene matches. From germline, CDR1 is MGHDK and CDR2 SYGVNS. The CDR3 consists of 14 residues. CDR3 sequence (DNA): TGTGCCAGCACCCTAGGGACAGGGGAAGTTTCAGCTTTCTTT. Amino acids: CASTLGTGEVSAFF.

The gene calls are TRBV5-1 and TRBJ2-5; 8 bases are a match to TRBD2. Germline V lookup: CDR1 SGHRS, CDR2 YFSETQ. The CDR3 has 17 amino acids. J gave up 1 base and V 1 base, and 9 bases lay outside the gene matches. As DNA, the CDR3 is TGCGCCAGCAGCTTGTCCCTTCGCGGGGGGCCCCAAGAGACCCAGTACTTC. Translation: CASSLSLRGGPQETQYF.

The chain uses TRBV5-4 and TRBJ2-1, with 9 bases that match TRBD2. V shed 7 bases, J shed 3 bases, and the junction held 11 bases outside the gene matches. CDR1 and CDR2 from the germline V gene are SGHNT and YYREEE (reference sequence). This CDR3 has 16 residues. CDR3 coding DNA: TGTGCCAGCTCTCAAGCGGGGGGTGGATACTACAATGAGCAGTTCTTC. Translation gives CASSQAGGGYYNEQFF.

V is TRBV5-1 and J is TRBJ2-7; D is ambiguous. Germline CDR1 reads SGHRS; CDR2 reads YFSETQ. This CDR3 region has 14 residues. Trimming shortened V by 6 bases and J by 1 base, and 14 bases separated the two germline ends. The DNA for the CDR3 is TGCGCCAGCACCGTCACACATACATCCTACGAGCAGTACTTC. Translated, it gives CASTVTHTSYEQYF. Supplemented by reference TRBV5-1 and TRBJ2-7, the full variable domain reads KAGVTQTPRYLIKTRGQQVTLSCSPISGHRSVSWYQQTPGQGLQFLFEYFSETQRNKGNFPGRFSGRQFSNSRSEMNVSTLELGDSALYLCASTVTHTSYEQYFGPGTRLTVT.

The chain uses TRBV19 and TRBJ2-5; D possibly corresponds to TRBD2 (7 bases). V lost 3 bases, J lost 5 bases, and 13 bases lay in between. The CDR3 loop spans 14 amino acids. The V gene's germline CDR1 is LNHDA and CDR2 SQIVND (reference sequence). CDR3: CASSMRGGWETQYF. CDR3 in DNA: TGTGCCAGTAGTATGCGCGGGGGCTGGGAGACCCAGTACTTC.

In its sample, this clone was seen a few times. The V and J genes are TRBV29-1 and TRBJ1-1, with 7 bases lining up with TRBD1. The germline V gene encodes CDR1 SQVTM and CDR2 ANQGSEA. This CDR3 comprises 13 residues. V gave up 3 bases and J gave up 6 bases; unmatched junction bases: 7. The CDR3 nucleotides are TGCAGCGTTGAGATAACAGGGGTTTCTGAAGCTTTCTTT. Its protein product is CSVEITGVSEAFF.

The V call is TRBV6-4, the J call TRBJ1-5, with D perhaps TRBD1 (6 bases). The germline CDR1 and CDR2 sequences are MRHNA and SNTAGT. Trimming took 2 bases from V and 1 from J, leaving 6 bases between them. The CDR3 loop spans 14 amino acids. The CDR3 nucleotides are TGTGCCAGCAGTGACAGGGGGAGCAATCAGCCCCAGCATTTT. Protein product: CASSDRGSNQPQHF.

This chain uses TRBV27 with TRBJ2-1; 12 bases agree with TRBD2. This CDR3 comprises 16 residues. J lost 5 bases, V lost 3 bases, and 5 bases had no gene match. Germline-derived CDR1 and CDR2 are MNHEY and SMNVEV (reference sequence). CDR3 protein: CASSFPSGRADNEQFF. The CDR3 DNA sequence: TGTGCCAGCAGTTTCCCTAGCGGGAGGGCCGACAATGAGCAGTTCTTC.

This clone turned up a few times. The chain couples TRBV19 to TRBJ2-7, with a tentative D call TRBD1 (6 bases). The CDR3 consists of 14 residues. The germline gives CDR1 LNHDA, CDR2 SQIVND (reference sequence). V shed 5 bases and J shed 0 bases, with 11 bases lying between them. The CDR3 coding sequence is TGTGCCAGTAGTCCCGGACAGATCTCCTACGAGCAGTACTTC. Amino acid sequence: CASSPGQISYEQYF.

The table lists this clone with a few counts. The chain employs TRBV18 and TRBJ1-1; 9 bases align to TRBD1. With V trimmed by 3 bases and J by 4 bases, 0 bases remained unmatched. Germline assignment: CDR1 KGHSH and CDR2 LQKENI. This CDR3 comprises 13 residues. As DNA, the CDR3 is TGTGCCAGCTCACCGGGACAGGGCACTGAAGCTTTCTTT. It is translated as CASSPGQGTEAFF.

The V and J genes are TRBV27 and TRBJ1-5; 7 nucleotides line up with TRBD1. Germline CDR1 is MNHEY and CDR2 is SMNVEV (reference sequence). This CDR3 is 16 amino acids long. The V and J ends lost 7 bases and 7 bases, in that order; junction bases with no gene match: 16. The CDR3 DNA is TGTGCCAGCATCCCAACAGGGGCTGCGTTGGCACAGCCCCAGCATTTT. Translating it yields CASIPTGAALAQPQHF.

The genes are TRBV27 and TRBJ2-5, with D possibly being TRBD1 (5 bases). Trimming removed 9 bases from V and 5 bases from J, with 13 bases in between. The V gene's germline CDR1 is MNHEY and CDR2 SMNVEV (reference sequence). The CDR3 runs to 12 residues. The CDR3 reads CASGQGWETQYF. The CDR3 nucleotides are TGTGCCAGTGGTCAGGGTTGGGAGACCCAGTACTTC.

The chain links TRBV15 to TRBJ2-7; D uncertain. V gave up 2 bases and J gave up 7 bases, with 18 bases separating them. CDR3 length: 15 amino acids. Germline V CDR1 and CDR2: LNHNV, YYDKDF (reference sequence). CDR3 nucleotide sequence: TGTGCCACCAGCAGACTCGACGGACCGATCGGAGAGCAGTACTTC. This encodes CATSRLDGPIGEQYF.

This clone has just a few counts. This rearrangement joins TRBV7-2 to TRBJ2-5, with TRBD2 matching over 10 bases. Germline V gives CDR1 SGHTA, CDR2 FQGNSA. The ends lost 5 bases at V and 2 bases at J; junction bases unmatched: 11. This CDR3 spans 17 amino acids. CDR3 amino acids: CASSHRLAGLHQETQYF. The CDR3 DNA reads TGTGCCAGCAGCCACCGACTAGCGGGCTTACATCAAGAGACCCAGTACTTC.

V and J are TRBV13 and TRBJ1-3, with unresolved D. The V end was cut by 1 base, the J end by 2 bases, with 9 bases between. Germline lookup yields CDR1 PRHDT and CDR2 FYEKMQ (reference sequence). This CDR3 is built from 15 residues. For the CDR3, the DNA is TGTGCCAGCAGCTTAGTCGGTAAAGCTGGAAACACCATATATTTT. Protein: CASSLVGKAGNTIYF.

For the CDR3, the DNA is TGTGCCAGCAGCCCCCAGGGGAATCAGCCCCAGCATTTT. This gives the protein CASSPQGNQPQHF. V gene TRBV7-2 combines with J gene TRBJ1-5, with D perhaps TRBD1 (6 bases). V gave up 5 bases and J gave up 4 bases, with 9 bases separating them. Germline CDR1 is SGHTA and CDR2 is FQGNSA. The CDR3 consists of 13 residues.

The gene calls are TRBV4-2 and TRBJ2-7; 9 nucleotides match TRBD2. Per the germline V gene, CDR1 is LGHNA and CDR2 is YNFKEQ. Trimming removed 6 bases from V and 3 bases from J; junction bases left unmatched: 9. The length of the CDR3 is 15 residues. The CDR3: CASRAGGLGHYEQYF. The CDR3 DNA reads TGTGCCAGCAGAGCGGGAGGTCTTGGTCACTACGAGCAGTACTTC.